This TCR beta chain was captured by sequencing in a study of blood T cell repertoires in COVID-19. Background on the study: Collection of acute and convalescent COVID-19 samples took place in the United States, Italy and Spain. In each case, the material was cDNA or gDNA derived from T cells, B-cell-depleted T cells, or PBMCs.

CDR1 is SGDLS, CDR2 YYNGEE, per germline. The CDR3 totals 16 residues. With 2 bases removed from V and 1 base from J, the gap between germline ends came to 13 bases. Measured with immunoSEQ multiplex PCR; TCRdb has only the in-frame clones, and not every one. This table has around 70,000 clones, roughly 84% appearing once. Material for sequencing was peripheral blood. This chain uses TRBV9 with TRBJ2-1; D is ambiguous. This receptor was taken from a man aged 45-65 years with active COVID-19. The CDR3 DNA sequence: TGTGCCAGCAGCGTCGCCCGAGGCTCATCCTACAATGAGCAGTTCTTC. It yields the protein CASSVARGSSYNEQFF.